Each of the 11 T cell receptor beta chains below was sequenced from the same sample in a study of Graves' ophthalmopathy and Graves' hyperthyroidism (dated by TCRdb to about 2018). Sequencing was carried out with an Illumina HiSeq 2000. For repertoire sequencing, TCR beta CDR3 regions were amplified from RNA transcripts. The first round was an RT-PCR using HTBI primers with the Qiagen OneStep RT-PCR kit, and this first round was followed by a second-round multiplex PCR, then size selection and purification. TCRdb ran its own pipeline on the public reads, namely fastp trimming at Q25 and MiXCR clone calling, and kept in-frame beta chains. Entries that share a CDR3 protein sequence are merged under the most common genes and DNA. In this sample the table shows roughly 1.1 million distinct CDR3 sequences, 35% to 40% of which occur a single time. The ten largest make up more than 9.5% of the sample. The sequenced sample was peripheral blood or thyroid tissue (not recorded which). These receptor sequences come from an adult man with Graves' hyperthyroidism.

This clonotype was observed a few times. The chain is built from TRBV6-2 or TRBV6-3 and TRBJ2-7; D possibly uses TRBD1 or TRBD2 (5 bases each). Germline V gives CDR1 MNHEY, CDR2 SVGEGT. V gave up 5 bases and J gave up 4 bases, with 18 bases separating them. The CDR3 consists of 15 residues. The CDR3 coding sequence is TGTGCCAGCAGTCCCGGGACGGGAATTTATTACGAGCAGTACTTC. Its translation: CASSPGTGIYYEQYF.

This chain uses TRBV29-1 with TRBJ2-7; D not resolved. The germline gives CDR1 SQVTM, CDR2 ANQGSEA. The V gene lost 8 bases and the J gene lost 0 bases, with 8 bases spanning the gap. This CDR3 comprises 11 residues. CDR3 sequence (DNA): TGCAGCCGACCCCCCTCCTACGAGCAGTACTTC. Amino acid sequence: CSRPPSYEQYF.

This clonotype was seen repeatedly, ten times or more. This chain links TRBV2 with TRBJ1-5; no clear D. Germline assignment: CDR1 SNHLY and CDR2 FYNNEI. This CDR3 is built from 13 residues. Between the trimmed V and J ends, which lost 6 bases and 7 bases, there was a span of 13 bases. The CDR3: CASRGVSTQPQHF. The CDR3 nucleotides read TGTGCCAGCAGGGGCGTATCAACCCAGCCCCAGCATTTT.

The chain couples TRBV7-9 to TRBJ1-1; perhaps TRBD1 as D (6 bases). This CDR3 has 14 amino acids. Germline-derived CDR1 and CDR2 are SEHNR and FQNEAQ (reference sequence). V lost 5 bases, J lost 4 bases, and 14 bases lay in between. The CDR3 loop reads CASSPSQGSTEAFF. For the CDR3, the DNA is TGTGCCAGCAGCCCATCACAGGGAAGCACTGAAGCTTTCTTT.

The J gene is TRBJ2-5, the V gene TRBV25-1; 7 nucleotides line up with TRBD2. The CDR3 has 12 amino acids. With V trimmed by 10 bases and J by 4 bases, 6 bases remained unmatched. Germline CDR1 MGHDK, CDR2 SYGVNS. The CDR3 nucleotides read TGTGCCATCGGACTAGTCGGAGAGACCCAGTACTTC. Protein product: CAIGLVGETQYF.

At least ten counts were recorded for this clonotype. The chain couples TRBV13 to TRBJ2-7; 10 bases fit TRBD2. Germline lookup yields CDR1 PRHDT and CDR2 FYEKMQ (reference sequence). Trimming cost V 5 bases and J 0 bases; bases outside gene matches: 7. The CDR3 extends over 16 amino acids. The CDR3 loop is CASSDRSSGSSYEQYF. The CDR3 bases are TGTGCCAGCAGCGATCGATCTAGCGGGAGCTCCTACGAGCAGTACTTC. The full variable domain, with the rest looked up from reference TRBV13 and TRBJ2-7, is AAGVIQSPRHLIKEKRETATLKCYPIPRHDTVYWYQQGPGQDPQFLISFYEKMQSDKGSIPDRFSAQQFSDYHSELNMSSLELGDSALYFCASSDRSSGSSYEQYFGPGTRLTVT.

The gene calls are TRBV25-1 and TRBJ2-5, with 9 bases that match TRBD1. Germline V gene sequence: CDR1 MGHDK, CDR2 SYGVNS. Losses at the gene ends were 10 bases for V and 4 bases for J; bases not matched to a gene: 4. This CDR3 contains 12 residues. The CDR3 DNA is TGTGCCACCGACAGGGGGATAGAGACCCAGTACTTC. Translating gives CATDRGIETQYF.

This clonotype showed up just a few times. This chain joins TRBV5-1 and TRBJ1-1; D is perhaps TRBD1 (5 bases). Trimming took off 4 bases at V and 0 bases at J, with 10 bases between the two ends. This CDR3 spans 14 amino acids. Germline loops: CDR1 SGHRS, CDR2 YFSETQ. DNA of the CDR3: TGCGCCAGCAGCCGGACACAACTGAACACTGAAGCTTTCTTT. This sequence encodes CASSRTQLNTEAFF. Looking up the rest from reference TRBV5-1 and TRBJ1-1 gives the full variable domain: KAGVTQTPRYLIKTRGQQVTLSCSPISGHRSVSWYQQTPGQGLQFLFEYFSETQRNKGNFPGRFSGRQFSNSRSEMNVSTLELGDSALYLCASSRTQLNTEAFFGQGTRLTVV.

As to this clonotype: A read error may produce the germline difference seen at one junction end. V usage is TRBV24-1 and J usage is TRBJ2-7, with D unresolved. Germline-derived CDR1 and CDR2 are KGHDR and SFDVKD. The CDR3 length is 14 residues. CDR3 nucleotide sequence: TGTGCCACCAGTGACCGAAGCCGAACCTATGAGCAGTACTTC. It encodes CATSDRSRTYEQYF.

This clonotype has ten or more counts. The chain has TRBV20-1 and TRBJ2-5; TRBD2 matches at 9 bases. The germline V gene encodes CDR1 DFQATT and CDR2 SNEGSKA (reference sequence). The CDR3 totals 15 residues. V lost 4 bases to trimming and J lost 1 base; unmatched junction nucleotides: 7. CDR3 nucleotides: TGCAGTGCTAATCCCGCGACTAGCGGCCAAGAGACCCAGTACTTC. It encodes CSANPATSGQETQYF.

The rearrangement links TRBV10-3 to TRBJ2-3; D is ambiguous. Germline V gene sequence: CDR1 ENHRY, CDR2 SYGVKD. V was pared by 5 bases and J by 6 bases, with 6 bases between. This CDR3 is 11 amino acids long. The CDR3 reads CAISFSDTQYF. The CDR3 DNA follows: TGTGCCATCAGTTTTTCGGATACGCAGTATTTT.